Detailed here is one T cell receptor beta chain. What this receptor recognizes is not known. Within one base of it there is no much larger clone, and no base qualities were kept. This sample is part of a study of OX40 agonist ivuxolimab in advanced cancers. Regarding the complete study: The costimulatory receptor OX40 (CD134) was targeted by ivuxolimab, a fully human IgG2 agonistic monoclonal antibody. The dose-escalation cohort was 80% to 90% male with a mean age of around 64 years, ranging from about 20 to 85. The paper describes the monotherapy dose-escalation part (N of about 55 patients) of the phase I trial of ivuxolimab. The purpose of peripheral TCRbeta sequencing was to test whether ivuxolimab changed TCR sequence diversity and led to clonal T-cell expansion. Intravenous ivuxolimab was administered to patients every 2 weeks at six dose levels: 0.01, 0.1, 0.3, 1.5, 3 and 10 mg/kg. Of the approximately 50 dose-escalation patients, hepatocellular carcinoma was present in about 20, melanoma in around 15, renal cell carcinoma in 9 and head and neck cancer in 9. Partial responses occurred in three dose-escalation patients, of whom one had hepatocellular carcinoma and two had cutaneous melanoma. Patients were allowed to have had prior anti-PD-1, anti-PD-L1 or anti-CTLA-4 therapy, and 40% of the dose-escalation patients had been treated with checkpoint inhibitors. Overall study outcomes, separate from this receptor: At doses of 0.1 to 3.0 mg/kg, clonal expansion of both CD4+ and CD8+ blood T cells was observed from baseline to week 6. In the 0.1-3.0 mg/kg groups, partial responders were among the patients with the lowest normalized peripheral clonal expansion, particularly in CD8+ T cells. Which antigens the clonally expanded peripheral T cells were specific for was not determined. On average, CD8+ T cells showed more expanded clones than CD4+ T cells after ivuxolimab. Low levels of normalized T-cell clonal expansion were also seen in some patients who did not respond.

For sequencing of the TCRbeta CDR3 region, genomic DNA was extracted from the sorted cells. The immunoSEQ Assay was used to sequence the TCRbeta CDR3 regions. TCRdb mirrors the immuneACCESS table, restricted to in-frame sequences. Some clones are absent from its copies; in checked studies, under half trace to an unresolved V gene, and the reason for the others is unknown. The sample data list 80,000 to 100,000 clones, and roughly 94% of these were observed just once. Roughly 0.53% of the sample rests with the top ten. V loses 0 bases, J loses 8 bases, and the germline ends lie 13 bases apart. CDR1 and CDR2 were assigned from the germline V gene (reference sequence) as WNHNN and SYGVQD. The CDR3 contains 15 residues, cysteine and phenylalanine counted. The read is trimmed to its CDR3 DNA, 45 bases read in frame from base 1. Patients with autoimmune disease history or receiving systemic immunosuppression were excluded from the trial. Peripheral blood for TCR sequencing was drawn from every dose cohort at baseline, at cycle 4 day 1 and at cycle 7 day 1. Samples came from an open-label, multicenter, first-in-human phase I dose-escalation trial of ivuxolimab. The trial enrolled adults with locally advanced or metastatic head and neck squamous cell, hepatocellular, melanoma or renal cell carcinoma. Before TCR sequencing, CD4+ T cells and CD8+ T cells from peripheral blood were sorted into separate populations.

The sequence joins TRBV10-1 to TRBJ1-4; no D gene is confidently identified. This sequence originates from an adult with an advanced solid tumor such as melanoma, head and neck, liver or kidney cancer. The sample consisted of CD4+ or CD8+ T cells sorted from blood, taken in a trial of the OX40 agonist ivuxolimab. The CDR3 region reads CASSESREYEEKLFF. The DNA sequence is given as TGCGCCAGCAGTGAGTCAAGGGAGTATGAGGAAAAACTGTTTTTT.